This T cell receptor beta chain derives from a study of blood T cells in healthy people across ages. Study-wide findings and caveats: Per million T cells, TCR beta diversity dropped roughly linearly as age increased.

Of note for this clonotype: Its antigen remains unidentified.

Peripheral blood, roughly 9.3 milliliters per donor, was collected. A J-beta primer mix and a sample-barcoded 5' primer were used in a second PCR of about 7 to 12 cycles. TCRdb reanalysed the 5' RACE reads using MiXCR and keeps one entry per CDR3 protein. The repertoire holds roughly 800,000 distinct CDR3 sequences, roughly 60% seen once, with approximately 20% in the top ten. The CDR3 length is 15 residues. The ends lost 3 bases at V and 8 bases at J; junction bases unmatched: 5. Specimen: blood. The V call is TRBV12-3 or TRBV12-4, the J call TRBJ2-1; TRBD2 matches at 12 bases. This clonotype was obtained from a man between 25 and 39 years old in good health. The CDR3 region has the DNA TGTGCCAGCAGTTTTGGGCTAGCGGGAGGGTATGAGCAGTTCTTC. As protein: CASSFGLAGGYEQFF.